This entry is about one T cell receptor (beta chain). A unique molecular identifier was attached to every TCR cDNA molecule. Via MiXCR, TCRdb re-called the 5' RACE reads, giving one row per CDR3 protein. The sample lists 50,000 or so distinct CDR3 sequences, 7.6% occurring once. These data originate in a study of spatial heterogeneity in lung cancer. Time point noted: sample taken at primary tumor resection. Tumor, nontumor lung or frozen PBMC supplied whole RNA, sequenced without sorting. V was cut by 2 bases and J by 0 bases, with 7 bases left in between. The CDR3 has 14 amino acids. Germline V CDR1 and CDR2: MNHNY, SVGAGI (reference sequence).

The receptor was isolated from a female donor with early-stage non-small cell lung cancer. The specimen comprised PBMCs, sampled at surgery. The chain has TRBV6-6 and TRBJ2-5, with a tentative D call TRBD1 (6 bases). This CDR3 reads CASSYDRYQETQYF. In nucleotides, the CDR3 is TGTGCCAGCAGTTACGACAGGTACCAAGAGACCCAGTACTTC.